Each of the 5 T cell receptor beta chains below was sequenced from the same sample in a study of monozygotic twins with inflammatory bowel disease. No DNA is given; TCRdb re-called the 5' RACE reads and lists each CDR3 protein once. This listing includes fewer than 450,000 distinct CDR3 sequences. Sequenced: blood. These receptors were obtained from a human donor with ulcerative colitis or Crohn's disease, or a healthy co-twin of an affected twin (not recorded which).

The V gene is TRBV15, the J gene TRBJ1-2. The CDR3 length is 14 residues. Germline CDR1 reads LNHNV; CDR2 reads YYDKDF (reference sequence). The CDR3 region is CATSRGTVNYGYAF. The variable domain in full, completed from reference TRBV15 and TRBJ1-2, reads DAMVIQNPRYQVTQFGKPVTLSCSQTLNHNVMYWYQQKSSQAPKLLFHYYDKDFNNEADTPDNFQSRRPNTSFCFLDIRSPGLGDTAMYLCATSRGTVNYGYAFGSGTRLTVV.

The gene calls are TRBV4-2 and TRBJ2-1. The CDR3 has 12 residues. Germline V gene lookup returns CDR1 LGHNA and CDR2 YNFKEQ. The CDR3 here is CASSQDEAKQFF.

The CDR3 loop reads CASSAQGRYEQYF. J is TRBJ2-7 and V is TRBV6-6; without DNA, the TCRdb call of TRBD1 cannot be checked. This CDR3 contains 13 residues. Germline-derived CDR1 and CDR2 are MNHNY and SVGAGI (reference sequence).

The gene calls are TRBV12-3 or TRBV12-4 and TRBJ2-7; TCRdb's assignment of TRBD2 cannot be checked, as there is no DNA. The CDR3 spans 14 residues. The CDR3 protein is CARARGGVDYEQYF.

The CDR3 loop is CASSERGGAADTQYF. The genes are TRBV6-4 and TRBJ2-3; the D call of TRBD2 rests on TCRdb alone, since no DNA is present to check it. The CDR3 spans 15 residues. Looked up from germline, CDR1 is MRHNA and CDR2 is SNTAGT.